These 18 T cell receptor beta chains originate from one sample sequenced in a study of blood T cell repertoires in COVID-19. Produced via immunoSEQ multiplex PCR; TCRdb's table is partial and in-frame only. The table lists fewer than 250,000 clones, roughly nine tenths of them singletons. The sequencing sample was made of peripheral blood. These TCRs come from a man in his thirties or forties with acute or convalescent COVID-19.

This rearrangement joins TRBV4-1 to TRBJ2-4, with D unresolved. V was pared by 0 bases and J by 2 bases, with 8 bases between. The CDR3 contains 15 residues. In germline, CDR1 is MGHRA, CDR2 YSYEKL. The CDR3 reads CASSQDPVSKNIQYF. The CDR3 DNA is TGCGCCAGCAGCCAAGATCCTGTCTCCAAAAACATTCAGTACTTC.

This rearrangement joins TRBV5-1 to TRBJ2-2; TRBD2 agrees at 11 bases. The CDR3 runs to 16 residues. The junction had 3 bases not matched to a gene; V was cut back by 2 bases and J by 3 bases. Germline V gene lookup returns CDR1 SGHRS and CDR2 YFSETQ. The CDR3 DNA sequence: TGCGCCAGCAGCTTACCGGGACTAGCGGACACCGGGGAGCTGTTTTTT. Translating it yields CASSLPGLADTGELFF.

V usage is TRBV5-1 and J usage is TRBJ2-1; 8 bases match TRBD1. The ends lost 5 bases at V and 3 bases at J; junction bases unmatched: 4. The CDR3 consists of 14 residues. Per the germline V gene, CDR1 is SGHRS and CDR2 is YFSETQ. For the CDR3, the DNA is TGCGCCAGCAGTCCCGGGACAGGCTACAATGAGCAGTTCTTC. Its translation is CASSPGTGYNEQFF.

The DNA for the CDR3 is TGTGCCAGCAGTGGACTGATCGGCAGGGCAATCTATGGCTACACCTTC. This encodes CASSGLIGRAIYGYTF. The chain links TRBV6-1 to TRBJ1-2, with a weak D call TRBD1 (5 bases). This CDR3 has 16 amino acids. The ends were cut back, 4 bases at V and 4 bases at J, with 19 bases in the middle. Germline assignment: CDR1 MNHNS and CDR2 SASEGT.

The CDR3 reads CAAYWTGGSGDGYTF. DNA for the CDR3: TGTGCCGCTTACTGGACAGGGGGCTCTGGTGATGGCTACACCTTC. The chain uses TRBV6-5 and TRBJ1-2; TRBD1 agrees at 11 bases. The CDR3 is 15 residues long. CDR1 and CDR2 from the germline V gene are MNHEY and SVGAGI. V shed 11 bases, J shed 6 bases, and the junction held 14 bases outside the gene matches.

Here the CDR3 reads CASRPGTDSLYGYTF. The CDR3 region has the DNA TGTGCCAGCAGACCTGGGACAGACTCCCTCTATGGCTACACCTTC. V usage is TRBV2 and J usage is TRBJ1-2, with TRBD1 identical over 7 bases. The CDR3 extends over 15 amino acids. The V gene end was trimmed by 6 bases and the J gene end by 4 bases; junction bases not matched to a gene: 11. Per germline, CDR1 SNHLY and CDR2 FYNNEI.

The gene calls are TRBV5-1 and TRBJ1-1; TRBD1 aligns across 7 bases. V shed 1 base, J shed 2 bases, and the junction held 11 bases outside the gene matches. The CDR3 loop spans 17 amino acids. The germline V gene has CDR1 SGHRS and CDR2 YFSETQ. The CDR3 DNA reads as TGCGCCAGCAGCTTGACGTTCCCAGGGGGTGATAACACTGAAGCTTTCTTT. Amino acids: CASSLTFPGGDNTEAFF.

The chain has TRBV19 and TRBJ1-2; D is uncertain. The CDR3 spans 16 residues. Germline V gives CDR1 LNHDA, CDR2 SQIVND (reference sequence). V lost 5 bases and J lost 7, with 23 bases in between. In nucleotides, the CDR3 is TGTGCCAGTAGTTCACCCCTGGAAGGACTGACTGCTGGCTACACCTTC. It codes for CASSSPLEGLTAGYTF.

The chain employs TRBV3-1 (or the pseudogene TRBV3-2) and TRBJ2-7, with D possibly matching TRBD1 (6 bases). The V end lost 3 bases, the J end lost 3 bases, and 12 bases lay between the germline ends. This CDR3 spans 14 amino acids. Per germline, CDR1 LGHDT and CDR2 YNNKEL (reference sequence). In nucleotides, the CDR3 is TGTGCCAGCAGCCAGGAGGTAGGGGGCTACGAGCAGTACTTC. It encodes CASSQEVGGYEQYF.

The V call is TRBV21-1, the J call TRBJ2-7; TRBD1 is the table's D call and was not checked against the DNA. TRBV21-1 is deemed a pseudogene. The CDR3 runs 18 residues. This CDR3 is CASSKEPGQGTSSYEQYF. The CDR3 DNA is TGTGCCAGCAGCAAAGAGCCGGGACAGGGAACGTCCTCATACGAGCAGTACTTC.

The chain employs TRBV7-9 and TRBJ2-3; no reliable D call. The CDR3 totals 12 residues. The germline V gene has CDR1 SEHNR and CDR2 FQNEAQ (reference sequence). CDR3 sequence (DNA): TGTGTCACTGACGGAGGCACAGATACGCAGTATTTT. Translating it yields CVTDGGTDTQYF.

The genes are TRBV11-1 and TRBJ2-7; 7 nucleotides align to TRBD1. CDR1 and CDR2 from the germline V gene are SGHAT and FQDESV (reference sequence). This CDR3 is 17 amino acids long. V lost 0 bases to trimming and J lost 2 bases; unmatched junction nucleotides: 10. In DNA form, the CDR3 reads TGTGCCAGCAGCTTAGCGAGGGGGACAGCCTCCGCCTACGAGCAGTACTTC. Protein sequence: CASSLARGTASAYEQYF.

This chain uses TRBV28 with TRBJ1-2; weak D call: TRBD1 (5 bases). The CDR3 spans 13 residues. V lost 10 bases and J 3 bases, leaving 15 bases between the germline ends. Germline V gene sequence: CDR1 MDHEN, CDR2 SYDVKM. The CDR3 here is CATQRWGDYGYTF. CDR3 coding DNA: TGTGCCACCCAAAGGTGGGGGGACTATGGCTACACCTTC.

This clone was found once. The J gene is TRBJ1-6, the V gene TRBV5-1, with D possibly being TRBD1 (6 bases). Trimming cost V 4 bases and J 7 bases, with 15 bases left between them. The CDR3 has 15 residues. From germline, CDR1 is SGHRS and CDR2 YFSETQ. This chain's CDR3 is CASSLGQPGNSPLHF. CDR3 coding DNA: TGCGCCAGCAGCCTGGGACAACCGGGGAATTCACCCCTCCACTTT.

Comment on this clone: Other DNA sequences in this specimen translate into the identical CDR3. The chain is built from TRBV3-1 (or the pseudogene TRBV3-2) and TRBJ2-2; a weak D match, TRBD1 (6 bases). The length of the CDR3 is 14 residues. Trimming removed 4 bases from V and 4 bases from J, with 10 bases in between. Germline values: CDR1 LGHDT, CDR2 YNNKEL (reference sequence). The CDR3 sequence is CASSRQGGTGELFF. For the CDR3, the DNA is TGTGCCAGCAGCCGGCAAGGGGGCACCGGGGAGCTGTTTTTT.

This clone was recorded only once. The chain has TRBV14 and TRBJ2-7, with 10 bases that match TRBD1. In germline, CDR1 is SGHDN, CDR2 FVKESK. Trimming took 4 bases from V and 5 from J; bases not matched to a gene: 8. The CDR3 has 15 amino acids. The CDR3: CASSRYGTGEHEQYF. The CDR3 bases are TGTGCCAGCAGCCGGTACGGGACAGGGGAACACGAGCAGTACTTC.

This sequence joins TRBV4-2 and TRBJ2-1, with 7 positions matching TRBD2. The V gene end was trimmed by 2 bases and the J gene end by 3 bases; junction bases not matched to a gene: 7. The germline V gene encodes CDR1 LGHNA and CDR2 YNFKEQ. The CDR3 covers 16 residues. CDR3 region: CASSQTSANLYNEQFF. The DNA of the CDR3 is TGTGCCAGCAGCCAAACTAGCGCGAACCTCTACAATGAGCAGTTCTTC.

The V call is TRBV19, the J call TRBJ1-5; 8 bases fit TRBD1. The CDR3 runs to 15 residues. The germline CDR1 and CDR2 sequences are LNHDA and SQIVND (reference sequence). The J segment lost 4 bases and the V segment lost 3 bases, leaving 5 bases of the junction unmatched. CDR3 DNA sequence: TGTGCCAGTAGTATCTCCAGGGGGCGAAATCAGCCCCAGCATTTT. Amino acid sequence: CASSISRGRNQPQHF.